This passage covers 10 T cell receptor beta chains from one sample sequenced in a study of cytomegalovirus exposure and HLA in healthy donors. A multiplex PCR was run with 60 Vbeta primers and 13 Jbeta primers. The data were produced by immunoSEQ multiplex PCR, yet TCRdb's version contains in-frame clones alone and is incomplete. Of about 130,000 clones in the sample, approximately 80% were seen once. Sequenced sample: PBMCs. The receptors originated from a male donor in good health and CMV-seronegative.

The CDR3 DNA is TGTGCCAGCAGGCTAGCGGGGGGAGGGGAGCAGTTCTTC. It yields the protein CASRLAGGGEQFF. The chain uses TRBV6-5 and TRBJ2-1, with 11 bases aligning to TRBD2. V shed 6 bases, J shed 10 bases, and the junction held 5 bases outside the gene matches. The CDR3 is 13 amino acids. CDR1 MNHEY and CDR2 SVGAGI come from the germline V gene.

The J gene is TRBJ2-1, the V gene TRBV5-1; tentatively, D is TRBD2 (7 bases). Trimming stripped 4 bases from V and 5 bases from J, with 16 bases between. The CDR3 length is 15 residues. CDR1 SGHRS and CDR2 YFSETQ come from the germline V gene. Here the CDR3 reads CASSEGRGGNNEQFF. The CDR3 DNA sequence: TGCGCCAGCAGCGAGGGAAGGGGGGGAAACAATGAGCAGTTCTTC.

The chain couples TRBV11-1 to TRBJ1-6, with D tentatively TRBD1 (6 bases). CDR1 is SGHAT, CDR2 FQDESV, per germline (reference sequence). The length of the CDR3 is 14 residues. V was clipped by 5 bases and J by 5 bases, with 10 bases between them. The DNA for the CDR3 is TGTGCCAGCAGCCGAAGGGGGAATAATTCACCCCTCCACTTT. Protein product: CASSRRGNNSPLHF.

V gene TRBV19 combines with J gene TRBJ2-5; tentatively, D is TRBD2 (6 bases). Germline CDR1 is LNHDA and CDR2 is SQIVND (reference sequence). The CDR3 consists of 14 residues. Trimming took 7 bases from V and 3 from J, leaving 15 bases between them. The CDR3 DNA reads as TGTGCCAGTAACCAAAGCGGGCGTAAAGAGACCCAGTACTTC. It yields the protein CASNQSGRKETQYF.

The V gene is TRBV5-1, the J gene TRBJ2-5, with 9 bases identical to TRBD1. The CDR3 runs 18 residues. V dropped 1 base and J dropped 4; count of bases not matched to a gene: 14. Germline V gene lookup returns CDR1 SGHRS and CDR2 YFSETQ. The CDR3 region has the DNA TGCGCCAGCAGCTTGAGCACAGGGGGCCTGATGGGGGGAGAGACCCAGTACTTC. Residues: CASSLSTGGLMGGETQYF.

This chain connects TRBV4-1 to TRBJ2-1, with D possibly being TRBD1 (6 bases). Trimming removed 0 bases at V and 8 bases at J, with 14 bases between. Germline CDR1 is MGHRA and CDR2 is YSYEKL. There are 15 residues in the CDR3. The CDR3 sequence: CASSQEGIGGDEQFF. CDR3 DNA sequence: TGCGCCAGCAGCCAAGAGGGTATTGGGGGCGATGAGCAGTTCTTC.

This sequence joins TRBV7-9 and TRBJ2-7; 7 bases fit TRBD1. The CDR3 is 13 amino acids. Per the germline V gene, CDR1 is SEHNR and CDR2 is FQNEAQ (reference sequence). V shed 2 bases and J 3 bases; nucleotides not matched to a gene: 1. The CDR3 protein is CASSLNRGYEQYF. CDR3 bases: TGTGCCAGCAGCTTAAACAGGGGCTACGAGCAGTACTTC. The entire variable domain, with the rest obtained from reference TRBV7-9 and TRBJ2-7, is as follows: DTGVSQNPRHKITKRGQNVTFRCDPISEHNRLYWYRQTLGQGPEFLTYFQNEAQLEKSRLLSDRFSAERPKGSFSTLEIQRTEQGDSAMYLCASSLNRGYEQYFGPGTRLTVT.

The chain carries TRBV11-3 and TRBJ2-1; 8 bases line up with TRBD2. The CDR3 totals 11 residues. Germline V gene sequence: CDR1 SGHNT, CDR2 YENEEA. Losses at the gene ends were 5 bases for V and 13 bases for J; bases not matched to a gene: 4. The CDR3 here is CASSTGTSQFF. The DNA of the CDR3 is TGTGCCAGCAGCACCGGGACTAGTCAGTTCTTC.

The genes are TRBV6-5 and TRBJ1-4, with D possibly TRBD1 on 5 matching bases. The V gene lost 2 bases and the J gene lost 7 bases, with 11 bases spanning the gap. CDR1 is MNHEY and CDR2 is SVGAGI in the germline V gene. This CDR3 has 14 residues. CDR3 loop: CASSYMGQGEKLFF. The CDR3 nucleotides read TGTGCCAGCAGTTACATGGGGCAGGGTGAAAAACTGTTTTTT.

This clone has just one count. This chain uses TRBV7-9 with TRBJ1-3; possibly TRBD1 for D (6 bases). CDR1 SEHNR and CDR2 FQNEAQ come from the germline V gene (reference sequence). The CDR3 consists of 17 residues. V lost 5 bases and J lost 0, with 17 bases in between. CDR3 residues: CASSPSQGPYSGNTIYF. In DNA, the CDR3 is TGTGCCAGCAGCCCCTCCCAGGGGCCGTACTCTGGAAACACCATATATTTT.